The rows below give T cell receptor beta chains drawn from one sample of a study of T cell responses to AZD1222 COVID-19 vaccine. Here immunoSEQ multiplex PCR was the method, and the copy in TCRdb shows in-frame clones only, minus some. The repertoire holds some 140,000 clones, with about 91% as singletons. Here the sequenced sample was peripheral blood, taken on day 0 of AZD1222 vaccination. Every receptor here comes from an adult in good health. The CDR3 runs from the conserved cysteine through the conserved F or W. Each record gives: J gene, clone size, D gene, V gene, CDR3 protein, CDR3 DNA. A D gene is named only where the DNA matches it firmly. Clone sizes are given selectively: once, few, many, or a class where the clone is expanded.

J gene: TRBJ2-1
clone size: .
D gene: .
V gene: TRBV5-4
CDR3 protein: CASSPAGAHSYNEQFF
CDR3 DNA: TGTGCCAGCAGTCCTGCGGGGGCCCACTCCTACAATGAGCAGTTCTTC

J gene: TRBJ2-3
clone size: .
D gene: .
V gene: TRBV28
CDR3 protein: CASSGRGSGTDTQYF
CDR3 DNA: TGTGCCAGCAGCGGCAGGGGAAGCGGCACAGATACGCAGTATTTT

J gene: TRBJ1-1
clone size: .
D gene: TRBD1
V gene: TRBV29-1
CDR3 protein: CSVQGAKGTEAFF
CDR3 DNA: TGCAGCGTTCAGGGGGCTAAGGGAACTGAAGCTTTCTTT

J gene: TRBJ2-1
clone size: .
D gene: .
V gene: TRBV11-2
CDR3 protein: CASSFGGNYNEQFF
CDR3 DNA: TGTGCCAGCAGCTTCGGCGGGAACTACAATGAGCAGTTCTTC

J gene: TRBJ2-7
clone size: few
D gene: TRBD2
V gene: TRBV6-5
CDR3 protein: CASSILAGGHEQYF
CDR3 DNA: TGTGCCAGCAGTATACTAGCGGGAGGCCACGAGCAGTACTTC

J gene: TRBJ2-4
clone size: .
D gene: .
V gene: TRBV7-2
CDR3 protein: CASSLVGLAKNIQYF
CDR3 DNA: TGTGCCAGCAGCTTAGTAGGACTAGCCAAAAACATTCAGTACTTC

J gene: TRBJ2-2
clone size: .
D gene: TRBD1
V gene: TRBV19
CDR3 protein: CASSITGVGGELFF
CDR3 DNA: TGTGCCAGTAGTATTACAGGGGTGGGCGGGGAGCTGTTTTTT

J gene: TRBJ1-5
clone size: .
D gene: .
V gene: TRBV10-2
CDR3 protein: CASSEGTGYSNQPQHF
CDR3 DNA: TGCGCCAGCAGTGAGGGTACAGGTTATAGCAATCAGCCCCAGCATTTT

J gene: TRBJ2-2
clone size: .
D gene: .
V gene: TRBV7-3
CDR3 protein: CASSSQQVFTGELFF
CDR3 DNA: TGTGCCAGCAGCTCACAACAGGTTTTCACCGGGGAGCTGTTTTTT

J gene: TRBJ1-2
clone size: .
D gene: .
V gene: TRBV28
CDR3 protein: CASSFGGGGRGYTF
CDR3 DNA: TGTGCCAGCAGTTTTGGCGGCGGGGGCCGTGGCTACACCTTC

J gene: TRBJ2-2
clone size: .
D gene: .
V gene: TRBV7-6
CDR3 protein: CASSSSGISTTGELFF
CDR3 DNA: TGTGCCAGCAGCTCGTCAGGGATCTCTACCACCGGGGAGCTGTTTTTT

J gene: TRBJ1-5
clone size: .
D gene: .
V gene: TRBV27
CDR3 protein: CASSDDPNQPQHF
CDR3 DNA: TGTGCCAGCAGCGATGACCCGAATCAGCCCCAGCATTTT

J gene: TRBJ2-7
clone size: .
D gene: .
V gene: TRBV7-2
CDR3 protein: CASSLQQRYNEQYF
CDR3 DNA: TGTGCCAGCAGCTTACAGCAGCGGTACAACGAGCAGTACTTC

J gene: TRBJ1-2
clone size: .
D gene: .
V gene: TRBV5-1
CDR3 protein: CASSYSGQNYGYTF
CDR3 DNA: TGCGCCAGCAGCTACTCCGGACAGAACTATGGCTACACCTTC

J gene: TRBJ2-3
clone size: once
D gene: .
V gene: TRBV2
CDR3 protein: CASSPSDSHTDTQYF
CDR3 DNA: TGTGCCAGCAGCCCTAGTGACTCCCACACAGATACGCAGTATTTT